This T cell receptor beta chain was identified in a study of T cell responses to AZD1222 COVID-19 vaccine. General study results and limits: Two AZD1222 doses significantly raised spike-specific TCR breadth and depth over controls. The repertoires were collected only after the peak T cell response. Within unmutated variant regions lay the reported targets of nearly half of spike-specific TCRs. Seropositivity was recorded at baseline in only a handful of AZD1222 recipients.

Comments on this clone: Its specificity is not known.

Sequencing was performed with immunoSEQ multiplex PCR; in TCRdb, only in-frame clones are kept and a portion is missing. The sample includes over 120,000 clones. Trimming removed 5 bases from V and 3 bases from J, with 9 bases in between. CDR1 is KGHDR and CDR2 is SFDVKD in the germline V gene. This CDR3 has 14 residues. The source material was peripheral blood. V is TRBV24-1 and J is TRBJ2-2; D remains ambiguous. This sequence was found in an adult in good health. The CDR3 nucleotides are TGTGCCACCAGTGGTAGGGATTACACCGGGGAGCTGTTTTTT. Residues: CATSGRDYTGELFF.